What follows are 7 T cell receptor beta chains derived from one specimen sequenced in a study of OX40 agonist ivuxolimab in advanced cancers. Profiled with immunoSEQ multiplex PCR; TCRdb holds only in-frame clones, not every one. The table records tens of thousands of clones, around nine tenths of them present only once. The sequenced sample was CD4+ or CD8+ T cells sorted from blood, obtained in a trial of the OX40 agonist ivuxolimab. The receptors come from an adult with an advanced solid tumor such as melanoma, head and neck, liver or kidney cancer.

The chain carries TRBV7-2 and TRBJ2-5; 9 bases agree with TRBD1. The last part of the DNA fits TRBJ2-7 better; the J call may be wrong. CDR3 length equals 15 residues. Germline V CDR1 and CDR2: SGHTA, FQGNSA. The DNA for the CDR3 is TGTGCCAGCAGCTCGGACGGGACAGGGCCCTACGAGCAGTACTTC. Protein product: CASSSDGTGPYEQYF.

Remarks on this clone: A junction end diverges from the germline sequence, so it may reflect a read error. This chain joins TRBV6-6 and TRBJ2-2; TRBD2 is a possible D gene (6 bases). The germline gives CDR1 MNHNY, CDR2 SVGAGI (reference sequence). This CDR3 spans 14 amino acids. The CDR3 loop reads CAGSPARGTGELFF. The CDR3 nucleotides read TGTGCCGGCAGTCCGGCTCGGGGGACCGGGGAGCTGTTTTTT.

This chain connects TRBV18 to TRBJ1-3; D gene ambiguous. The CDR3 extends over 14 amino acids. Germline loops: CDR1 KGHSH, CDR2 LQKENI. Trimming left V 0 bases short and J 4 bases short, with 7 bases between. The CDR3 is CASSPPEAGNTIYF. The CDR3 DNA sequence: TGTGCCAGCTCACCACCTGAGGCCGGAAACACCATATATTTT.

V usage is TRBV7-7 and J usage is TRBJ2-3; 10 bases are a match to TRBD2. Looked up from germline, CDR1 is SSHAT and CDR2 is FNYEAQ (reference sequence). V shed 5 bases, J shed 2 bases, and the junction held 4 bases outside the gene matches. The CDR3 length is 15 residues. The CDR3 bases are TGTGCCAGCAGCCCGGGACTAGCGAACACAGATACGCAGTATTTT. Translating gives CASSPGLANTDTQYF.

The chain joins TRBV5-4 to TRBJ2-3; no clear D. The ends were cut back, 0 bases at V and 3 bases at J, with 8 bases in the middle. Germline V CDR1 and CDR2: SGHNT, YYREEE (reference sequence). CDR3 length equals 14 residues. CDR3 coding DNA: TGTGCCAGCAGCTTGGAGTCAGCGACAGATACGCAGTATTTT. Encoded protein: CASSLESATDTQYF.

This clone was seen a handful of times. The chain employs TRBV6-4 and TRBJ2-7, with no clear D. This CDR3 region has 8 residues. The germline CDR1 and CDR2 sequences are MRHNA and SNTAGT. V lost 9 bases, J lost 5 bases, and 2 bases lay in between. The chain's CDR3 is CARDEQYF. The CDR3, as DNA: TGTGCCAGGGACGAGCAGTACTTC.

The rearrangement links TRBV30 to TRBJ1-5; D gene unclear. Germline CDR1 GTSNPN, CDR2 SVGIG (reference sequence). There are 16 residues in the CDR3. Trimming stripped 2 bases from V and 2 bases from J, with 16 bases between. The CDR3 DNA sequence: TGTGCCTGGAGTCAGAGCAGTTCAGGCGGCAATCAGCCCCAGCATTTT. Protein sequence: CAWSQSSSGGNQPQHF. Full variable domain (missing parts from reference TRBV30 and TRBJ1-5): SQTIHQWPATLVQPVGSPLSLECTVEGTSNPNLYWYRQAAGRGLQLLFYSVGIGQISSEVPQNLSASRPQDRQFILSSKKLLLSDSGFYLCAWSQSSSGGNQPQHFGDGTRLSIL.